The entry below gives a single T cell receptor beta chain sequence along with its context. The record originates from a study of blood T cell repertoires in COVID-19. Study background: Sample material is recorded as cDNA or gDNA derived from T cells, B-cell-depleted T cells, or PBMCs.

Original processing methods: Nucleated cell number was recorded as an estimate derived from reference gene primer amplification. Method: immunoSEQ multiplex PCR; TCRdb's copy keeps in-frame clones and lacks some. That table is the source of V, J and clone size, and D and trimming were worked out from the DNA. The sample shows roughly 260,000 clones, roughly nine tenths of them seen only once. The material sequenced was peripheral blood. The sequence was obtained from a man aged 35-49 years who had recovered from COVID-19.

CDR3 nucleotide sequence: TGTGCCAGCAGACGGGCCAGGGACAATCAGCCCCAGCATTTT. Amino acid sequence: CASRRARDNQPQHF. The rearrangement joins TRBV28 to TRBJ1-5, with TRBD1 as a possible D gene (5 bases). CDR1 is MDHEN, CDR2 SYDVKM, per germline. Between the trimmed V and J ends, which lost 6 bases and 3 bases, there was a span of 12 bases. The CDR3 length is 14 residues.